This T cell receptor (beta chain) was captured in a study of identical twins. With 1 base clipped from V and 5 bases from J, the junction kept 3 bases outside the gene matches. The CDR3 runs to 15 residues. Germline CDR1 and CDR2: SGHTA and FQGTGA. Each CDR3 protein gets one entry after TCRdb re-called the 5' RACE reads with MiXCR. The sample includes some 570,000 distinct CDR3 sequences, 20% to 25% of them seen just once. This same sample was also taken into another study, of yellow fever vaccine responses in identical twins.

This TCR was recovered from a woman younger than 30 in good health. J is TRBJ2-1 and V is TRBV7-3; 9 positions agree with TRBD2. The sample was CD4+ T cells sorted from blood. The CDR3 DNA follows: TGTGCCAGCAGCTTAAGGGCTAGCGGGGACAATGAGCAGTTCTTC. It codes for CASSLRASGDNEQFF. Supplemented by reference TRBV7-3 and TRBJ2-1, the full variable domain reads GAGVSQTPSNKVTEKGKYVELRCDPISGHTALYWYRQSLGQGPEFLIYFQGTGAADDSGLPNDRFFAVRPEGSVSTLKIQRTERGDSAVYLCASSLRASGDNEQFFGPGTRLTVL.